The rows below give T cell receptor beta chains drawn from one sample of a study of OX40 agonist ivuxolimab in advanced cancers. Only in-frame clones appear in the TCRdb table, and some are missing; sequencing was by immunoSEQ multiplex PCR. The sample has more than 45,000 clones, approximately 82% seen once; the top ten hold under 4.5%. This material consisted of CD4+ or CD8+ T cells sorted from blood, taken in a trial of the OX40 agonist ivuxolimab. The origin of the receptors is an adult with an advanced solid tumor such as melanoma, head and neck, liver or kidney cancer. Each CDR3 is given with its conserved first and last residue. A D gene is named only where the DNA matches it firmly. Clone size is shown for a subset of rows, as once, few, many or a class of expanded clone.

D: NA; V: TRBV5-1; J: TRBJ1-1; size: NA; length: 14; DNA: TGCGCCAGCAGTCCTGGCCCAATGAACACTGAAGCTTTCTTT; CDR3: CASSPGPMNTEAFF
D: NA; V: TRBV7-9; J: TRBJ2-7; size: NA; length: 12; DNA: TGTGCCAGCAGCCCGACACCTTACGAGCAGTACTTC; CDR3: CASSPTPYEQYF
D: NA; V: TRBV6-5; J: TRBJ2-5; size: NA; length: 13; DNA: TGTGCCAGCAGTTACTCGATTCGGGAGACCCAGTACTTC; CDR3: CASSYSIRETQYF
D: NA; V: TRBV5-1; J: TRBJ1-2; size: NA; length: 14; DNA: TGCGCCAGCCGGTCAGGGACGGGTGGCTATGGCTACACCTTC; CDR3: CASRSGTGGYGYTF
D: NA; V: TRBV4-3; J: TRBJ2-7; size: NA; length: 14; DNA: TGCGCCAGCAGCCAAGTACGTCAGAACTACGAGCAGTACTTC; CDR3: CASSQVRQNYEQYF
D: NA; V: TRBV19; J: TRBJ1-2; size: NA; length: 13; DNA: TGTGCCTCCCGGCAGGGAGGTAACTATGGCTACACCTTC; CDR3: CASRQGGNYGYTF
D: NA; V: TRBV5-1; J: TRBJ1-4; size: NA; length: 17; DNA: TGCGCCAGCAGCTTTACTCCCCCGAAACAGGGCCGTGAAAAACTGTTTTTT; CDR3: CASSFTPPKQGREKLFF
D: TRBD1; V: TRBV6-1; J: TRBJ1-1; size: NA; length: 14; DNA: TGTGCCAGCAGCCGTGGACAGGGGAACACTGAAGCTTTCTTT; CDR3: CASSRGQGNTEAFF
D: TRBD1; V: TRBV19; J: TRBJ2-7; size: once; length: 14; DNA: TGTGCCAGTAGTATAGGGGGACAGCTATACGAGCAGTACTTC; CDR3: CASSIGGQLYEQYF
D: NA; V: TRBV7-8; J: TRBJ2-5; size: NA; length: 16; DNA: TGTGCCAGCAGCTTAGCGGCTAATCGGGGGCGGGAGACCCAGTACTTC; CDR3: CASSLAANRGRETQYF
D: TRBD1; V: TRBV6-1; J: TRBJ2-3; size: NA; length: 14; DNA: TGTGCCAGCAGTGAAGCATCTAACAGGGGAACGCAGTATTTT; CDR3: CASSEASNRGTQYF
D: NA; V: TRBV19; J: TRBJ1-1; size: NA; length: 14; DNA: TGTGCCAGTAGTATAGGGGAACAGAACACTGAAGCTTTCTTT; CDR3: CASSIGEQNTEAFF
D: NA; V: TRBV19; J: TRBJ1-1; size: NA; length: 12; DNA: TGTGCCAGTATGGACAGGAACACTGAAGCTTTCTTT; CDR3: CASMDRNTEAFF
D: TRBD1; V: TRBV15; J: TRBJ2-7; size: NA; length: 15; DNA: TGTGCCACCAGCAGCCCGCGTGGACAGGGGACCGAGCAGTACTTC; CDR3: CATSSPRGQGTEQYF
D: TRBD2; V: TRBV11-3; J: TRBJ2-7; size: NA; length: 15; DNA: TGTGCCAGCAGCCGTAGCGGGGTTAACTCCTACGAGCAGTACTTC; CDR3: CASSRSGVNSYEQYF
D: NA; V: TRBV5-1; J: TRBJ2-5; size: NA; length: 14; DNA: TGCGCCAGCAGCTTCTCAGATTTTGGGGAGACCCAGTACTTC; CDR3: CASSFSDFGETQYF
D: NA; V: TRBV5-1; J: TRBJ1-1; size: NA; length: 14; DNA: TGCGCCAGCAGTTTGCTGACAGGAACTACTGAAGCTTTCTTT; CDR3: CASSLLTGTTEAFF
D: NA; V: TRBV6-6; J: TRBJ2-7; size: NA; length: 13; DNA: TGTGCCAGCTCAACAGGGACACCTTACGAGCAGTACTTC; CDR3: CASSTGTPYEQYF
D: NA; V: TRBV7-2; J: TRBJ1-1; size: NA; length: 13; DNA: TGTGCCAGCAGCCTACAGCTGAACACTGAAGCTTTCTTT; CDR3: CASSLQLNTEAFF
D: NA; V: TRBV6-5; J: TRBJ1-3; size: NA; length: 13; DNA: TGTGCCAGCACCCCGGACCAAGGAAACACCATATATTTT; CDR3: CASTPDQGNTIYF
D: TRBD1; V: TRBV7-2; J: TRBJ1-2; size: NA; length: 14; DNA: TGTGCCAGCAGCTACTGGACAGGGAACTATGGCTACACCTTC; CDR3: CASSYWTGNYGYTF
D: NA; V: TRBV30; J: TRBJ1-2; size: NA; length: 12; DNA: TGTGCCTGGAGTATACAATCGGGTGGCTACACCTTC; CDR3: CAWSIQSGGYTF
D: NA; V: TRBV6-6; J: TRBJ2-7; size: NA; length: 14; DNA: TGTGCCAGCAGTTACGGGACGTTTGCCTACGAGCAGTACTTC; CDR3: CASSYGTFAYEQYF